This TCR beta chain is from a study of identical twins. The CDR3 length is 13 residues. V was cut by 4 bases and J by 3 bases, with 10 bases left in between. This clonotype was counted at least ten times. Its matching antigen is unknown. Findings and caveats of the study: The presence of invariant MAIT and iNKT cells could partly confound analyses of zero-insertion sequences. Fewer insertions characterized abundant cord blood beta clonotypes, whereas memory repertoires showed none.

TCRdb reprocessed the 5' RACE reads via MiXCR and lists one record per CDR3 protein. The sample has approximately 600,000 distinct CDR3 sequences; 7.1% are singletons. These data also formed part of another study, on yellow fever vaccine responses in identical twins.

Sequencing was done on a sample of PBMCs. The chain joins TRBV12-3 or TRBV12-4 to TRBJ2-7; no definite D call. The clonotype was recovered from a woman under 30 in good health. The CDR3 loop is CASSSRVLYEQYF. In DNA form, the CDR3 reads TGTGCCAGCAGTTCCCGGGTTCTCTACGAGCAGTACTTC.